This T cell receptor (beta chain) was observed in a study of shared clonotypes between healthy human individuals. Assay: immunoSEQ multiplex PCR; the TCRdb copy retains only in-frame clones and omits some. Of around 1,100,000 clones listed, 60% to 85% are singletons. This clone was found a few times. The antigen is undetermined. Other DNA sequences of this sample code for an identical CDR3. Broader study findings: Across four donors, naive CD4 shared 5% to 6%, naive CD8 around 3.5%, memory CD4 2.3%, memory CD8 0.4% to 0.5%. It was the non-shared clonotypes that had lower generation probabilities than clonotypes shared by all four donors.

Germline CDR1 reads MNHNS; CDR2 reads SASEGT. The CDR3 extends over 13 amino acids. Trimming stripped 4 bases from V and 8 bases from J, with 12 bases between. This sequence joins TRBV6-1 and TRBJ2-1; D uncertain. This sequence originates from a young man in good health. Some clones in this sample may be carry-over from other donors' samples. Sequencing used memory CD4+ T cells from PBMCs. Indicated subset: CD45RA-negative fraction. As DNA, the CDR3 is TGTGCCAGCAGTGGCCAAGGTAGGGATGAGCAGTTCTTC. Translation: CASSGQGRDEQFF.